The T cell receptor (beta chain) under discussion was sequenced for a study of cytotoxic CD8 clonotypes in ibrutinib-treated CLL. Sequencing used immunoSEQ multiplex PCR; TCRdb keeps in-frame clones, though not all of them. The repertoire holds 45,000 to 65,000 clones, with around 78% as singletons. Whole-study results and caveats: At the start, clonality exceeded age-matched healthy donors and followed circulating CD8+ T-cell counts.

A remark on this clone: What it binds is not known.

Per the germline V gene, CDR1 is MDHEN and CDR2 is SYDVKM. V was cut by 10 bases and J by 4 bases, with 19 bases left in between. The CDR3 consists of 14 residues. The gene calls are TRBV28 and TRBJ1-2; TRBD1 is a possible D gene (6 bases). The sequenced sample was PBMCs, obtained after 24 months of ibrutinib treatment. The sequence derives from a human donor with chronic lymphocytic leukemia. The CDR3 here is CATQFLQGSYGYTF. As DNA, the CDR3 is TGTGCCACCCAGTTTCTACAGGGTTCCTATGGCTACACCTTC.